The rows below give T cell receptor beta chains drawn from one sample of a study of blood T cell repertoires in COVID-19. Some clones are missing from TCRdb's copy, which holds only in-frame ones; the method was immunoSEQ multiplex PCR. The sample has approximately 130,000 clones; roughly four fifths are singletons. The sequencing input was peripheral blood. The receptors come from a human donor in a cohort sampled during active COVID-19. The CDR3 runs from the conserved cysteine through the conserved F or W. The D gene is left open where the match is weak. For some rows the clone size is stated as once, few or many, or as a class when expanded; others skip it.

>-|14|TRBV9|TRBJ2-6|-
TGTGCCAGCAGCGGACAAGGTGGGGCCAACGTCCTGACTTTC
CASSGQGGANVLTF
>few|11|TRBV6-6|TRBJ1-1|TRBD1
TGTGCCAGCACCGCTACAGGGGGAGCTTTCTTT
CASTATGGAFF
>-|14|TRBV19|TRBJ1-1|-
TGTGCCAGTAGTTGGAGGGGATCTAACACTGAAGCTTTCTTT
CASSWRGSNTEAFF
>-|13|TRBV3-1/TRBV3-2|TRBJ1-4|-
TGTGCCAGCAGCCAAGACCCGGGTGAAAAACTGTTTTTT
CASSQDPGEKLFF
>-|15|TRBV2|TRBJ2-2|-
TGTGCCAGCAGGATCACATTGATGAACACCGGGGAGCTGTTTTTT
CASRITLMNTGELFF
>few|14|TRBV29-1|TRBJ2-1|TRBD2
TGCAGCGTTGAAGATAACCTAGCGGCCAATGAGCAGTTCTTC
CSVEDNLAANEQFF
>-|16|TRBV6-1|TRBJ1-5|-
TGTGCCAGCAGTGAAGCGCTTTTGAGAGGCAATCAGCCCCAGCATTTT
CASSEALLRGNQPQHF
>few|16|TRBV5-1|TRBJ1-3|TRBD1
TGCGCCAGCAGCTTAACAGGGGACCCCTCTGGAAACACCATATATTTT
CASSLTGDPSGNTIYF
>-|15|TRBV5-1|TRBJ1-4|-
TGCGCCAGCAGCTATGGACAATGGGGCGGTGAAAAACTGTTTTTT
CASSYGQWGGEKLFF
>-|20|TRBV12-5|TRBJ1-4|TRBD1
TGTGCTAGTGGTACAACAGCAGGGGGATCACCTCCTAAGCTTAATGAAAAACTGTTTTTT
CASGTTAGGSPPKLNEKLFF
>-|15|TRBV5-1|TRBJ2-5|-
TGCGCCAGCAGTGGGGTTTACGGGGGACGAGAGACCCAGTACTTC
CASSGVYGGRETQYF
>-|12|TRBV20-1|TRBJ1-1|-
TGCAGTGCTAGTTCCGGTGTCACTGAAGCTTTCTTT
CSASSGVTEAFF
>-|15|TRBV7-2|TRBJ1-2|TRBD1
TGTGCCAGCAGCCGTCCCGGGACAGGGAACTATGGCTACACCTTC
CASSRPGTGNYGYTF
>-|14|TRBV6-6|TRBJ1-5|TRBD1
TGTGCCAGCAGGCTCCGGGACAGGAATCAGCCCCAGCATTTT
CASRLRDRNQPQHF
>-|13|TRBV3-1/TRBV3-2|TRBJ1-2|-
TGTGCCAGCAGCCAAGTTCCAGGGAAAGGCTACACCTTC
CASSQVPGKGYTF
>-|15|TRBV6-5|TRBJ2-6|-
TGTGCCAGCAGATTTACAGGCTCTGGGGCCAACGTCCTGACTTTC
CASRFTGSGANVLTF
>-|13|TRBV5-1|TRBJ1-2|-
TGCGCCAGCAGCCCCGAAGGACTCTATGGCTACACCTTC
CASSPEGLYGYTF
>-|14|TRBV7-9|TRBJ1-5|-
TGTGCCAGCAGCTCCGGGGTCGCAAATCAGCCCCAGCATTTT
CASSSGVANQPQHF
>-|13|TRBV30|TRBJ2-7|-
TGTGCCTGGAGTTCCGGGGTTACCTACGAGCAGTACTTC
CAWSSGVTYEQYF
>few|12|TRBV7-9|TRBJ2-7|TRBD1
TGTGCCAGCAGCCCAGACAGGGTCGAGCAGTACTTC
CASSPDRVEQYF
>-|14|TRBV28|TRBJ1-2|TRBD1
TGTGCCAGCAGTTTATGGGGACAGAACTATGGCTACACCTTC
CASSLWGQNYGYTF
>few|15|TRBV4-1|TRBJ1-5|-
TGCGCCAGCAGCCTCCTAAGTGGGGGGAATCAGCCCCAGCATTTT
CASSLLSGGNQPQHF
>once|15|TRBV19|TRBJ2-1|TRBD1
TGTGCCAGTAGTGGCCGCACAGGGGTCTACAATGAGCAGTTCTTC
CASSGRTGVYNEQFF
>few|14|TRBV5-1|TRBJ1-2|-
TGCGCCAGCAGCGGCCAGGGCCAAAACTATGGCTACACCTTC
CASSGQGQNYGYTF
>-|18|TRBV11-2|TRBJ2-3|TRBD2
TGTGCCAGCAGCCACCTGGGACTAGCGGGGGGGCGGGAGGATACGCAGTATTTT
CASSHLGLAGGREDTQYF
>-|13|TRBV5-6|TRBJ1-5|-
TGTGCCAGCAGCTTGGGTTTAAATCAGCCCCAGCATTTT
CASSLGLNQPQHF
>-|14|TRBV10-3|TRBJ2-3|TRBD1
TGTGCCATCAGCAGGGACAGCTCCACAGATACGCAGTATTTT
CAISRDSSTDTQYF
>-|15|TRBV19|TRBJ2-3|TRBD1
TGTGCCAGTAGTATCCTGGACAGGGTTGCTGATACGCAGTATTTT
CASSILDRVADTQYF
>-|15|TRBV18|TRBJ1-4|TRBD1
TGTGCCAGCTCACCCGTCGGACAGGGGGGTGAAAAACTGTTTTTT
CASSPVGQGGEKLFF
>-|14|TRBV19|TRBJ2-1|-
TGTGCCAGTAGTCCAGGGCGACCATTGGGGGAGCAGTTCTTC
CASSPGRPLGEQFF
>-|12|TRBV5-5|TRBJ2-3|-
TGTGCCAGCAGCTTGGCGGGGGATACGCAGTATTTT
CASSLAGDTQYF
>-|13|TRBV6-6|TRBJ2-7|-
TGTGCCAGCAGTGCCGGCGGCCCAGACGAGCAGTACTTC
CASSAGGPDEQYF
>-|13|TRBV5-6|TRBJ1-5|-
TGTGCCAGCAGCACAAGGACAAATCAGCCCCAGCATTTT
CASSTRTNQPQHF
>once|15|TRBV11-2|TRBJ2-7|TRBD1
TGTGCCAGCAGCCAGGAGACAGGGGGCCCCTACGAGCAGTACTTC
CASSQETGGPYEQYF
>once|14|TRBV10-2|TRBJ1-2|TRBD1
TGCGCCAGCAGTGTCACAGGGGGCGGTTATGGCTACACCTTC
CASSVTGGGYGYTF
>-|17|TRBV5-8|TRBJ1-5|TRBD1
TGTGCCAGCAGCCCTTGGCGGCGAGGGGGCGGACATCAGCCCCAGCATTTT
CASSPWRRGGGHQPQHF
>-|16|TRBV18|TRBJ1-4|-
TGTGCCAGCTCACTCACCTCGGCCAGGAAAAATGAAAAACTGTTTTTT
CASSLTSARKNEKLFF
>-|16|TRBV18|TRBJ1-3|-
TGTGCCAGCTCCCAGCGGGAGGGGAACCCTGGAAACACCATATATTTT
CASSQREGNPGNTIYF
>-|17|TRBV9|TRBJ1-1|-
TGTGCCAGCAGCGGAGGGTCCATGGTGGCGATGAACACTGAAGCTTTCTTT
CASSGGSMVAMNTEAFF